This T cell receptor beta chain was sequenced during a study of T-cell reconstitution after alpha-beta-depleted transplantation in children (dated by TCRdb to between 2015 and 2016). About the full investigation: T-cell immune reconstitution after TCRalphabeta/CD19-depleted allogeneic hematopoietic cell transplantation in children was quantitatively tracked in the study by means of TCR repertoire profiling.

The table lists this clonotype with many counts. No antigen is known for it. It has no much larger one-base neighbor in the sample; base qualities were not kept. The library was made by PCR. Sequenced using an Illumina HiSeq 2500. To normalize quantification of the TCRbeta repertoire, the TCR libraries were built with molecular barcoding that relied on unique molecular identifiers. Through fastp at Q25 and MiXCR, TCRdb rebuilt clones from the public reads, retaining in-frame beta chains. Here each entry gathers all rows of one CDR3 protein and keeps the most common genes and DNA. The table for this sample lists hundreds of thousands of distinct CDR3 sequences; 8.2% of them were counted only once. The top ten clones comprise nearly 6.5% of the sample. The CDR3, cysteine through phenylalanine, is 15 amino acids long. Left in the record is the CDR3 DNA by itself, 45 bases read in frame from the first base. The germline V gene (reference sequence) specifies DFQATT as CDR1 and SNEGSKA as CDR2. Trimming accounts for 1 base at V and 1 base at J, while the number of junction bases matched to no gene is 6.

Study-level results and caveats: Over the following months the frequencies of hyperexpanded clones went down, and after one year T-cell counts and TCRbeta diversity were mostly credited to newly produced T cells. In some patients, high TCRbeta diversity at day 60 was attributed to recipient T cells and intrathymic progenitors that had survived conditioning. The apparently early alphabetaT-cell count recovery about two months after transplant was reportedly dependent on only several hundred rapidly expanded clones derived from non-depleted graft cells.

Taken with the paper, the label for treatment or condition translates to: allogeneic hematopoietic cell transplantation with graft depleted of TCRalphabeta T cells and CD19 B cells. The children who served as transplant recipients had been given grafts of TCRalphabeta/CD19-depleted allogeneic hematopoietic cells. The chain is assembled from TRBV20-1 and TRBJ1-1; TRBD1 agrees with 7 junctional bases. The sequenced sample was PBMCs, mostly from graft donor cells, obtained 180 days after TCRalphabeta/CD19-depleted stem cell transplant. This TCR was recovered from a male patient under 18 who had a stem cell transplant for acute lymphoblastic leukemia, so the T cells may come from the graft donor. The bases are TGCAGTGCTAGAGTTCTGGACAGGCCGAACACTGAAGCTTTCTTT. Its translation is CSARVLDRPNTEAFF.